Below, 8 T cell receptor beta chains from the same sample are listed, as sequenced in a study of CD8 T cells in Susac syndrome. With random hexamers, reverse transcription was performed on roughly 0.45 to 1 ug of RNA. TCRdb passed the immunoSEQ multiplex PCR reads through MiXCR, listing each CDR3 protein once. The sample shows 130,000 or so distinct CDR3 sequences, nearly 96% of them seen only once. Sample: CD4+ T cells from PBMCs. The source is a human donor with Susac syndrome.

V gene TRBV7-9 combines with J gene TRBJ2-3; possible D gene TRBD1, 5 bases. CDR3 length: 14 residues. From germline, CDR1 is SEHNR and CDR2 FQNEAQ (reference sequence). V dropped 1 base and J dropped 6 bases, with 11 bases sitting between them. The CDR3 sequence is CASSLEGVQDTQYF. The DNA for the CDR3 is TGTGCCAGCAGCTTAGAAGGGGTACAGGATACGCAGTATTTT.

This chain uses TRBV12-3 or TRBV12-4 with TRBJ2-5; D unclear. The CDR3 runs 13 residues. The V gene lost 6 bases and the J gene lost 4 bases, with 12 bases spanning the gap. CDR3 nucleotide sequence: TGTGCCAGCAGACGACGGGCAGCAGAGACCCAGTACTTC. Protein sequence: CASRRRAAETQYF.

The gene calls are TRBV15 and TRBJ1-2, with 7 bases fitting TRBD1. This CDR3 spans 13 amino acids. Germline lookup yields CDR1 LNHNV and CDR2 YYDKDF (reference sequence). Trimming took 3 bases from V and 5 from J; bases not matched to a gene: 3. The CDR3 nucleotides read TGTGCCACCAGCAGGACAGGGTATTATGGCTACACCTTC. Translated: CATSRTGYYGYTF.

The rearrangement links TRBV7-9 to TRBJ2-6; D is perhaps TRBD1 (6 bases). Trimming pared 2 bases from V and 0 bases from J, leaving 11 bases between. The CDR3 contains 17 residues. Germline V gene data show CDR1 as SEHNR and CDR2 as FQNEAQ (reference sequence). CDR3 sequence reads: CASSLIRTASGANVLTF. Here the CDR3 DNA reads TGTGCCAGCAGCTTAATCCGGACAGCCTCTGGGGCCAACGTCCTGACTTTC.

This clonotype came up once. V gene TRBV5-1 combines with J gene TRBJ2-3; 8 positions match TRBD1. Trimming cost V 4 bases and J 3 bases; bases outside gene matches: 7. Per germline, CDR1 SGHRS and CDR2 YFSETQ. There are 15 residues in the CDR3. CDR3: CASSIRQGSTDTQYF. CDR3 nucleotide sequence: TGCGCCAGCAGCATAAGACAGGGGAGTACAGATACGCAGTATTTT.

The chain combines TRBV20-1 with TRBJ2-5; 13 nucleotides match TRBD2. This CDR3 is 17 amino acids long. The germline V gene has CDR1 DFQATT and CDR2 SNEGSKA (reference sequence). The V and J ends lost 6 bases and 6 bases, in that order; junction bases with no gene match: 16. Here the CDR3 DNA reads TGCAGTGCCCCGGGACTAGCGGGATCGGTGGACAGAAAGACCCAGTACTTC. Its protein is CSAPGLAGSVDRKTQYF.

This clonotype was counted once. The V and J genes are TRBV11-1 and TRBJ2-7; the D is unclear. The CDR3 is 11 residues long. Germline values: CDR1 SGHAT, CDR2 FQDESV (reference sequence). Trimming shortened V by 2 bases and J by 6 bases, and 5 bases separated the two germline ends. DNA of the CDR3: TGTGCCAGCAGCTTAAGTTCCGAGCAGTACTTC. Its protein is CASSLSSEQYF.

This chain connects TRBV29-1 to TRBJ1-1; a possible D gene is TRBD1 (6 bases). With 6 bases removed from V and 3 bases from J, the gap between germline ends came to 14 bases. CDR3 length: 13 amino acids. The germline V gene encodes CDR1 SQVTM and CDR2 ANQGSEA. The CDR3 reads CSVGHRVDTEAFF. The CDR3 region has the DNA TGCAGCGTCGGACACAGGGTGGACACTGAAGCTTTCTTT. The whole variable domain, remainder taken from reference TRBV29-1 and TRBJ1-1, is SAVISQKPSRDICQRGTSLTIQCQVDSQVTMMFWYRQQPGQSLTLIATANQGSEATYESGFVIDKFPISRPNLTFSTLTVSNMSPEDSSIYLCSVGHRVDTEAFFGQGTRLTVV.